This T cell receptor beta chain was retrieved from a study of cytomegalovirus exposure and HLA in healthy donors. General study findings and limits: By a later analysis, the bulk of CMV-associated TCR beta chains appeared HLA-restricted. Prior analysis indicated that the majority of TCR beta V segments exhibited productivity approximately 87% or approximately 30% of the time.

Each donor was healthy, and each was a bone marrow donor. Worth noting for this clone: As yet, its antigen is unknown.

CDR3 length: 14 amino acids. Germline V gene lookup returns CDR1 MGHRA and CDR2 YSYEKL. V gave up 3 bases and J gave up 1 base, with 9 bases separating them. Both 60 Vbeta primers and 13 Jbeta primers went into the PCR. TCRdb's copy holds only in-frame clones and misses some; the assay was immunoSEQ multiplex PCR. This sample has about 190,000 clones, with 65% to 85% found just once. Material: PBMCs. The chain combines TRBV4-1 with TRBJ1-1; D is uncertain. The sequence was collected from a man in his forties in good health and CMV-seropositive. CDR3 region: CASSHHESNTEAFF. The CDR3 region has the DNA TGCGCCAGCAGCCATCACGAGTCGAACACTGAAGCTTTCTTT.